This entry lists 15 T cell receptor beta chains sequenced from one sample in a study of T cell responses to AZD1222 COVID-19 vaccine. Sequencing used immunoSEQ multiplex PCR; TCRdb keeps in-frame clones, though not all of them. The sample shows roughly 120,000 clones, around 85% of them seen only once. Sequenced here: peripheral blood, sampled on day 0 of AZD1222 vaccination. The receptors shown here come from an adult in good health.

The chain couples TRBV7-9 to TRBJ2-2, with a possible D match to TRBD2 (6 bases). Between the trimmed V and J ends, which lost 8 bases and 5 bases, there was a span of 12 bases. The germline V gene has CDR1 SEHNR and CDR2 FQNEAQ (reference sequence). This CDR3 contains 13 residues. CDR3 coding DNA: TGTGCCAGCGGAGGGTCGGAAACCGGGGAGCTGTTTTTT. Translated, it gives CASGGSETGELFF.

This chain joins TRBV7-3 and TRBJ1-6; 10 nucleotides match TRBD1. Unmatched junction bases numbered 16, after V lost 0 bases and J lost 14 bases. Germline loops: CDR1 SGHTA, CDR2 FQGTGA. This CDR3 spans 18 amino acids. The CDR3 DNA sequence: TGTGCCAGCAGCTTAACTGGGACAGGGGTAGGGTCGGGTGGCACCCTCCACTTT. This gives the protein CASSLTGTGVGSGGTLHF.

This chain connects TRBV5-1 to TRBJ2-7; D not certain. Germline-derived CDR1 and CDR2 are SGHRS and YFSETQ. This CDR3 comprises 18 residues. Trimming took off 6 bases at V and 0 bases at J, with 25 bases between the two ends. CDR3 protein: CASTSEYLGSSISYEQYF. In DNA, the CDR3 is TGCGCCAGCACCTCCGAATATCTCGGCAGCTCGATCTCCTACGAGCAGTACTTC.

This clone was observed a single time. CDR3 protein: CASKAGYEQYF. CDR3 sequence (DNA): TGTGCCAGCAAGGCGGGGTACGAGCAGTACTTC. The rearrangement uses TRBV12-3 or TRBV12-4 and TRBJ2-7; possibly TRBD2 for D (6 bases). Trimming stripped 7 bases from V and 4 bases from J, with 8 bases between. The CDR3 loop spans 11 amino acids.

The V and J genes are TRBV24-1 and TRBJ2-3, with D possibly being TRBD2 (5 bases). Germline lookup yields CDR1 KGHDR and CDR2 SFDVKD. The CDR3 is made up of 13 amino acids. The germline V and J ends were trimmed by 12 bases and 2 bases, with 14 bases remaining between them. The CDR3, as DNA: TGTGCCTCCCGAGGGCTCGACACAGATACGCAGTATTTT. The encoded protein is CASRGLDTDTQYF.

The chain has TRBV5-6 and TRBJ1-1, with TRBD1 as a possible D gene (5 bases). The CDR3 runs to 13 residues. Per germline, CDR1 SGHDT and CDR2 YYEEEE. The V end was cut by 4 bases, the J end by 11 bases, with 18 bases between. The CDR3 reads CASSLSPNRGAFF. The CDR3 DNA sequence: TGTGCCAGCAGCCTTAGCCCCAACCGGGGGGCTTTCTTT.

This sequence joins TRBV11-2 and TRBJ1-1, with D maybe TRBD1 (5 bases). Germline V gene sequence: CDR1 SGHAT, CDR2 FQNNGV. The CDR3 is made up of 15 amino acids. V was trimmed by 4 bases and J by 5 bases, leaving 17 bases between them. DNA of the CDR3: TGTGCCAGCAGCTCCGGCGGGAGGGGAAGGACTGAAGCTTTCTTT. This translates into CASSSGGRGRTEAFF.

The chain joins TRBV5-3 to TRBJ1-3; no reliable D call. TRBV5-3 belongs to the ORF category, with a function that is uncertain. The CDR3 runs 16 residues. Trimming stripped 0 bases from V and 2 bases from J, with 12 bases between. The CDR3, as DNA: TGTGCCAGAAGCTTGGGGCTTTGTGGGCCTGGAAACACCATATATTTT. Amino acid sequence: CARSLGLCGPGNTIYF.

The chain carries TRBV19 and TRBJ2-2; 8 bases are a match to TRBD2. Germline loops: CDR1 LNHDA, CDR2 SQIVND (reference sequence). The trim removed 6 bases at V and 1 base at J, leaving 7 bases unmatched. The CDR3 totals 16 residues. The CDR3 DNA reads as TGTGCCAGTAGAGATCGGGGGGGCCAGAACACCGGGGAGCTGTTTTTT. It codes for CASRDRGGQNTGELFF.

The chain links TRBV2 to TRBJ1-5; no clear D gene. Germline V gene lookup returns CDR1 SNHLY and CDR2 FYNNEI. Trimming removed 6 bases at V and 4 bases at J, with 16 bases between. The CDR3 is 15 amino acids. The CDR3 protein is CASSRDTSWNQPQHF. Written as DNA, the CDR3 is TGTGCCAGCAGCCGTGACACGAGTTGGAATCAGCCCCAGCATTTT.

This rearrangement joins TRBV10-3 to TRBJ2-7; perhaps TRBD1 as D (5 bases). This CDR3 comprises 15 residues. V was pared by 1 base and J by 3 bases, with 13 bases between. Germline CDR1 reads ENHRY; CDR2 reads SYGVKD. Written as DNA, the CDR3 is TGTGCCATCAGTGAGTTGAGGACACAAGACTACGAGCAGTACTTC. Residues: CAISELRTQDYEQYF.

In nucleotides, the CDR3 is TGTGCCAGCAGCTTAAGGTTCATGAACACTGAAGCTTTCTTT. Translated: CASSLRFMNTEAFF. The chain is built from TRBV5-5 and TRBJ1-1; D uncertain. Between the trimmed V and J ends, which lost 2 bases and 0 bases, there was a span of 8 bases. CDR1 is SGHKS, CDR2 YYEKEE, per germline (reference sequence). This CDR3 contains 14 residues. Looking up the rest from reference TRBV5-5 and TRBJ1-1 gives the full variable domain: DAGVTQSPTHLIKTRGQQVTLRCSPISGHKSVSWYQQVLGQGPQFIFQYYEKEERGRGNFPDRFSARQFPNYSSELNVNALLLGDSALYLCASSLRFMNTEAFFGQGTRLTVV.

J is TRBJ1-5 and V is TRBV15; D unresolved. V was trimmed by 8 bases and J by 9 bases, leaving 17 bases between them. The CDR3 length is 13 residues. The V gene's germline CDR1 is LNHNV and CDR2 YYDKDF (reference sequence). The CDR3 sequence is CATSRSVEGPQHF. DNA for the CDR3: TGTGCCACCTCAAGGTCGGTTGAGGGGCCCCAGCATTTT.

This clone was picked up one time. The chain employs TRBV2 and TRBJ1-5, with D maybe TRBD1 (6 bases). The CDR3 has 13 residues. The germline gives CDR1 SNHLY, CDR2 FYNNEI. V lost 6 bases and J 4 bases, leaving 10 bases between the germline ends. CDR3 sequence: CASRDSFNQPQHF. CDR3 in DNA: TGTGCCAGCAGGGACAGCTTTAATCAGCCCCAGCATTTT.

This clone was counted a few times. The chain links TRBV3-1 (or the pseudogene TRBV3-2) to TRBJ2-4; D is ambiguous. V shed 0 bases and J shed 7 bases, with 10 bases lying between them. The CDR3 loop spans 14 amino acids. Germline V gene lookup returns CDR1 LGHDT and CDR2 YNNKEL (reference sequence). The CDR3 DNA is TGTGCCAGCAGCCAAGATGTTGGCCGTAACATTCAGTACTTC. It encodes CASSQDVGRNIQYF.